These 19 T cell receptor beta chains originate from one sample sequenced in a study of T cells after yellow fever vaccination. TCRdb reprocessed the 5' RACE reads via MiXCR and lists one record per CDR3 protein. This sample yields around 500,000 distinct CDR3 sequences, of which less than 25% are seen a single time; about 16% belongs to the top ten. This sample comprised PBMCs, obtained approximately 20 days after the first yellow fever vaccination. These receptors originate from a man between 18 and 29 years old who received the YFV17D yellow fever vaccine.

The sample holds a few counts of this clonotype. This chain uses TRBV19 with TRBJ1-1; 8 bases match TRBD1. The CDR3 is made up of 14 amino acids. In germline, CDR1 is LNHDA, CDR2 SQIVND (reference sequence). Trimming removed 10 bases from V and 3 bases from J; junction bases left unmatched: 10. This CDR3 is CATPDRERDTEAFF. The CDR3 coding sequence is TGTGCCACCCCGGACAGGGAGAGGGACACTGAAGCTTTCTTT.

This chain joins TRBV18 and TRBJ2-5; D gene unclear. Germline V lookup: CDR1 KGHSH, CDR2 LQKENI. The CDR3 has 13 amino acids. Between the trimmed V and J ends, which lost 3 bases and 5 bases, there was a span of 10 bases. Here the CDR3 reads CASSPDPQETQYF. CDR3 in DNA: TGTGCCAGCTCACCGGACCCCCAGGAGACCCAGTACTTC. Using reference TRBV18 and TRBJ2-5 for the parts outside the CDR3, the full variable domain is NAGVMQNPRHLVRRRGQEARLRCSPMKGHSHVYWYRQLPEEGLKFMVYLQKENIIDESGMPKERFSAEFPKEGPSILRIQQVVRGDSAAYFCASSPDPQETQYFGPGTRLLVL.

This chain connects TRBV27 to TRBJ2-1; weak D call: TRBD2 (6 bases). This CDR3 has 11 amino acids. Trimming took 7 bases from V and 7 from J, leaving 8 bases between them. Germline V gene sequence: CDR1 MNHEY, CDR2 SMNVEV (reference sequence). CDR3 loop: CASIAGNEQFF. The CDR3 bases are TGTGCCAGCATTGCGGGGAATGAGCAGTTCTTC.

The CDR3 sequence is CASSLFLGQGRNSPLHF. The DNA of the CDR3 is TGCGCCAGCAGCTTATTCCTTGGGCAGGGCCGGAATTCACCCCTCCACTTT. This sequence joins TRBV5-1 and TRBJ1-6; D perhaps matches TRBD1 (5 bases). This CDR3 contains 17 residues. V lost 2 bases and J lost 7, with 19 bases in between. The germline V gene has CDR1 SGHRS and CDR2 YFSETQ.

The rearrangement joins TRBV6-5 to TRBJ2-2; possibly TRBD1 for D (5 bases). From germline, CDR1 is MNHEY and CDR2 SVGAGI. The V end was cut by 3 bases, the J end by 4 bases, with 18 bases between. The length of the CDR3 is 17 residues. DNA for the CDR3: TGTGCCAGCAGTTATAATCCAGCCCGAAGGGGCACCGGGGAGCTGTTTTTT. It codes for CASSYNPARRGTGELFF.

The J gene is TRBJ1-5, the V gene TRBV19; no firm D call. The CDR3 is made up of 13 amino acids. V was cut by 8 bases and J by 0 bases, with 8 bases left in between. Per the germline V gene, CDR1 is LNHDA and CDR2 is SQIVND (reference sequence). CDR3 nucleotide sequence: TGTGCCAGTTCCGAACATAGCAATCAGCCCCAGCATTTT. This gives the protein CASSEHSNQPQHF.

The rearrangement joins TRBV29-1 to TRBJ2-4, with D tentatively TRBD1 (6 bases). CDR1 is SQVTM and CDR2 is ANQGSEA in the germline V gene. The CDR3 contains 14 residues. V was trimmed by 5 bases and J by 0 bases, leaving 11 bases between them. The CDR3 loop is CSVRQELAKNIQYF. CDR3 in DNA: TGCAGCGTTCGACAGGAGCTAGCCAAAAACATTCAGTACTTC.

This chain connects TRBV7-2 to TRBJ2-5; D unclear. V dropped 5 bases and J dropped 1 base, with 8 bases sitting between them. The CDR3 sequence is 13 residues long. The germline gives CDR1 SGHTA, CDR2 FQGNSA. CDR3 bases: TGTGCCAGCAGCCCGTCAATCCAAGAGACCCAGTACTTC. Translation: CASSPSIQETQYF.

This clonotype has just one count. The rearrangement links TRBV4-2 to TRBJ2-1, with D perhaps matching TRBD1 or TRBD2 (5 bases each). In germline, CDR1 is LGHNA, CDR2 YNFKEQ. This CDR3 region has 16 residues. Trimming took 1 base from V and 2 from J, leaving 12 bases between them. The CDR3 region has the DNA TGTGCCAGCAGCCAAGTCGAGGGGCCTCCCTACAATGAGCAGTTCTTC. Translating gives CASSQVEGPPYNEQFF.

The chain is built from TRBV7-9 and TRBJ2-3; TRBD2 is a possible D gene (6 bases). The length of the CDR3 is 12 residues. V shed 5 bases and J shed 8 bases, with 11 bases lying between them. Germline V CDR1 and CDR2: SEHNR, FQNEAQ (reference sequence). CDR3 region: CASSPDGGTQYF. In nucleotides, the CDR3 is TGTGCCAGCAGCCCTGACGGGGGTACGCAGTATTTT.

The CDR3 sequence is CSAGGTRTGTQYF. The CDR3 DNA reads TGCAGTGCTGGGGGGACCAGGACGGGTACGCAGTATTTT. J is TRBJ2-3 and V is TRBV20-1; D may be TRBD2 (6 bases). The CDR3 is made up of 13 amino acids. Germline CDR1 is DFQATT and CDR2 is SNEGSKA (reference sequence). With 5 bases removed from V and 8 bases from J, the gap between germline ends came to 17 bases.

This clonotype occurred a few times. This rearrangement joins TRBV27 to TRBJ2-2; possible D gene TRBD2, 5 bases. The V end was cut by 5 bases, the J end by 4 bases, with 11 bases between. CDR3 length: 14 amino acids. Germline CDR1 reads MNHEY; CDR2 reads SMNVEV (reference sequence). This CDR3 is CASSVPSTTGELFF. DNA of the CDR3: TGTGCCAGCAGTGTGCCTAGCACCACCGGGGAGCTGTTTTTT.

This clonotype was counted many times. The chain combines TRBV5-1 with TRBJ2-7, with D perhaps TRBD2 (6 bases). V lost 4 bases, J lost 6 bases, and 14 bases lay in between. The CDR3 extends over 13 amino acids. Germline V gene lookup returns CDR1 SGHRS and CDR2 YFSETQ. CDR3 coding DNA: TGCGCCAGCAGCGGGGGAGATAGCGGCGAGCAGTACGTC. Protein sequence: CASSGGDSGEQYV.

In its sample, this clonotype was seen a few times. The J gene is TRBJ1-6, the V gene TRBV2; 11 nucleotides align to TRBD1. Germline lookup yields CDR1 SNHLY and CDR2 FYNNEI. With 4 bases clipped from V and 9 bases from J, the junction kept 5 bases outside the gene matches. The CDR3 contains 15 residues. The CDR3 loop is CASSADRGPISPLHF. In DNA form, the CDR3 reads TGTGCCAGCAGTGCGGACAGGGGGCCGATTTCACCCCTCCACTTT.

This clonotype occurred a few times. The V call is TRBV3-1, the J call TRBJ1-6; D ambiguous. Trimming left V 5 bases short and J 9 bases short, with 11 bases between. Per the germline V gene, CDR1 is LGHDT and CDR2 is YNNKEL (reference sequence). This CDR3 has 13 amino acids. DNA of the CDR3: TGTGCCAGCAGCTTCGATGAGGCTTCACCCCTCCACTTT. Translated, it gives CASSFDEASPLHF.

This clonotype was counted only a few times. V gene TRBV7-2 combines with J gene TRBJ2-3; D unresolved. The CDR3 contains 15 residues. Germline V gene data show CDR1 as SGHTA and CDR2 as FQGNSA. The V and J ends lost 2 bases and 0 bases respectively, with 9 bases between them. This chain's CDR3 is CASSLNGPSTDTQYF. The CDR3, as DNA: TGTGCCAGCAGCTTAAACGGGCCCAGCACAGATACGCAGTATTTT.

This clonotype has a handful of counts. This chain connects TRBV24-1 to TRBJ2-1; D unresolved. The germline gives CDR1 KGHDR, CDR2 SFDVKD. This CDR3 comprises 14 residues. The V end lost 7 bases, the J end lost 0 bases, and 9 bases lay between the germline ends. CDR3 in amino acids: CATSLSSSYNEQFF. CDR3 sequence (DNA): TGTGCCACCAGCTTGAGCAGCTCCTACAATGAGCAGTTCTTC.

The chain uses TRBV6-2 or TRBV6-3 and TRBJ2-3; D remains ambiguous. CDR3 size: 13 residues. The germline gives CDR1 MNHEY, CDR2 SVGEGT. V lost 5 bases and J 5 bases, leaving 11 bases between the germline ends. Here the CDR3 reads CASSTLGQDTQYF. As DNA, the CDR3 is TGTGCCAGCAGTACCCTTGGCCAAGATACGCAGTATTTT.

J is TRBJ1-6 and V is TRBV6-1; no firm D call. Germline CDR1 MNHNS, CDR2 SASEGT. The CDR3 covers 14 residues. V lost 6 bases, J lost 8 bases, and 14 bases lay in between. CDR3 loop: CASSLGRMDSPLHF. The CDR3 DNA follows: TGTGCCAGCAGCCTAGGTAGAATGGATTCACCCCTCCACTTT.